This TCR beta chain was profiled in a study of Ad26.COV2.S vaccination and SARS-CoV-2 variants. V dropped 4 bases and J dropped 0 bases, with 24 bases sitting between them. The germline V gene encodes CDR1 LNHDA and CDR2 SQIVND (reference sequence). The CDR3 consists of 19 residues. The treatment here: about 20 received Ad26.COV2.S at low or high dose, single or two shots; 5 received placebo; per-sample allocation not given. Repertoires come from day 63 after the first vaccine or placebo injection. Clones were sequenced by immunoSEQ multiplex PCR, and TCRdb holds only the in-frame ones, with some missing. The repertoire has roughly 300,000 clones, 75% to 90% of them found once; the top ten carry just under 5%. This clone has only one observation.

The sequenced sample was peripheral blood, obtained in a trial of Ad26.COV2.S vaccine versus placebo. This chain connects TRBV19 to TRBJ1-2; D is ambiguous. The TCR sequence derives from a person aged 18-60 years who received the Ad26.COV2.S COVID-19 vaccine or a placebo. The CDR3 spells CASSRYGGLSRPSNYGYTF. The DNA for the CDR3 is TGTGCCAGTAGTAGATACGGTGGCCTCTCCCGGCCTTCTAACTATGGCTACACCTTC. The whole variable domain, filled in from reference TRBV19 and TRBJ1-2, reads DGGITQSPKYLFRKEGQNVTLSCEQNLNHDAMYWYRQDPGQGLRLIYYSQIVNDFQKGDIAEGYSVSREKKESFPLTVTSAQKNPTAFYLCASSRYGGLSRPSNYGYTFGSGTRLTVV.